What follows are 26 T cell receptor beta chains derived from one specimen sequenced in a study of blood T cells in healthy people across ages. Combining a sample-barcoded 5' primer with a J-beta primer mix, a second PCR ran for roughly 7 to 12 cycles. TCRdb itself ran the 5' RACE reads through MiXCR, one entry per CDR3 protein. The repertoire holds some 640,000 distinct CDR3 sequences, 45% to 50% seen once, with 25% to 35% in the top ten. The source material was blood. These receptors came from an older woman in good health.

With respect to this clonotype: Relative to the germline gene, one junction end is altered; a read error may explain this. V usage is TRBV6-2 or TRBV6-3 and J usage is TRBJ2-7; weak D call: TRBD1 (5 bases). This CDR3 contains 13 residues. Germline loops: CDR1 MNHEY, CDR2 SVGEGT. CDR3 amino acids: CASSDSSGYEQYF. In nucleotides, the CDR3 is TGTGCCAGCAGTGACTCGTCAGGGTACGAGCAGTACTTC.

This clonotype was picked up many times. It may be a read error: a sequence one base away is much more abundant. The rearrangement links TRBV7-3 to TRBJ2-5, with D perhaps TRBD1 (6 bases). The CDR3 is 14 amino acids. Germline V gene lookup returns CDR1 SGHTA and CDR2 FQGTGA. Between the trimmed V and J ends, which lost 5 bases and 11 bases, there was a span of 21 bases. The CDR3 here is CASSPNLQGDEQYF. For the CDR3, the DNA is TGTGCCAGCAGCCCAAACCTACAGGGTGATGAGCAGTACTTC. The complete variable domain, with remaining parts taken from reference TRBV7-3 and TRBJ2-5, reads GAGVSQTPSNKVTEKGKYVELRCDPISGHTALYWYRQSLGQGPEFLIYFQGTGAADDSGLPNDRFFAVRPEGSVSTLKIQRTERGDSAVYLCASSPNLQGDEQYFGPGTRLLVL.

This clonotype appeared a few times. J is TRBJ2-7 and V is TRBV27, with 11 bases matching TRBD2. V lost 6 bases and J lost 1; bases outside the gene matches: 14. The CDR3 has 18 residues. The germline V gene encodes CDR1 MNHEY and CDR2 SMNVEV (reference sequence). CDR3 in DNA: TGTGCCAGCAGCCTACACAGGGGTAGCGGGAGGGGGTCCTACGAGCAGTACTTC. This encodes CASSLHRGSGRGSYEQYF.

This clonotype was counted between two and nine times. This chain joins TRBV12-3 or TRBV12-4 and TRBJ2-5, with a possible D match to TRBD1 (5 bases). V was clipped by 1 base and J by 4 bases, with 16 bases between them. The CDR3 is 16 residues long. The CDR3 bases are TGTGCCAGCAGTTTAGGGGTGGCCAAGGGGCGAGAGACCCAGTACTTC. It codes for CASSLGVAKGRETQYF.

The rearrangement joins TRBV6-5 to TRBJ2-6; D gene unclear. Trimming took off 2 bases at V and 0 bases at J, with 11 bases between the two ends. The CDR3 is made up of 17 amino acids. Germline V gene lookup returns CDR1 MNHEY and CDR2 SVGAGI. DNA of the CDR3: TGTGCCAGCAGTTACGGAGTCCGGGCCTCTGGGGCCAACGTCCTGACTTTC. Protein product: CASSYGVRASGANVLTF.

V and J are TRBV3-1 and TRBJ2-4, with D tentatively TRBD1 (8 bases). Trimming cost V 5 bases and J 8 bases, with 13 bases left between them. The germline V gene has CDR1 LGHDT and CDR2 YNNKEL (reference sequence). The CDR3 is made up of 13 amino acids. The CDR3 DNA sequence: TGTGCCAGCAGCATTACAGGGGGGGACATTCAGTACTTC. Its translation is CASSITGGDIQYF.

The chain links TRBV27 to TRBJ1-5; D gene unclear. CDR1 and CDR2 (germline): MNHEY, SMNVEV (reference sequence). With 8 bases removed from V and 3 bases from J, the gap between germline ends came to 17 bases. The CDR3 extends over 15 amino acids. This CDR3 is CASRSGRSHNQPQHF. The CDR3 nucleotides are TGTGCCAGCCGCTCCGGACGATCCCACAATCAGCCCCAGCATTTT.

The chain employs TRBV9 and TRBJ2-7; D is undetermined. CDR1 and CDR2 from the germline V gene are SGDLS and YYNGEE. This CDR3 has 15 amino acids. Trimming took off 3 bases at V and 0 bases at J, with 13 bases between the two ends. The CDR3 nucleotides read TGTGCCAGCAGCGCCGGACCCTCAAGCTCCTACGAGCAGTACTTC. Protein product: CASSAGPSSSYEQYF.

This chain connects TRBV2 to TRBJ2-3; weak D call: TRBD1 (5 bases). The CDR3 covers 15 residues. V was trimmed by 10 bases and J by 3 bases, leaving 20 bases between them. Germline V gene data show CDR1 as SNHLY and CDR2 as FYNNEI. CDR3 residues: CAITEAGSVTDTQYF. CDR3 in DNA: TGTGCCATCACTGAGGCAGGGTCAGTGACAGATACGCAGTATTTT.

As to this clonotype: Relative to the germline gene, one junction end is altered; a read error may explain this. The rearrangement links TRBV5-1 to TRBJ2-1; 14 bases map to TRBD2. The CDR3 has 16 residues. In germline, CDR1 is SGHRS, CDR2 YFSETQ. CDR3 nucleotides: TGCGCCGGCAGCAAGGGACTAGCGGGAGCTAGCAATGAGCAGTTCTTC. This codes for CAGSKGLAGASNEQFF. The full variable domain, rest sourced from reference TRBV5-1 and TRBJ2-1, is KAGVTQTPRYLIKTRGQQVTLSCSPISGHRSVSWYQQTPGQGLQFLFEYFSETQRNKGNFPGRFSGRQFSNSRSEMNVSTLELGDSALYLCAGSKGLAGASNEQFFGPGTRLTVL.

In DNA, the CDR3 is TGTGCCAGCAGTCTTCGGGGTGGGGTGGGCTATGGCTACACCTTC. Protein product: CASSLRGGVGYGYTF. The chain couples TRBV28 to TRBJ1-2; D is unresolved. Germline V lookup: CDR1 MDHEN, CDR2 SYDVKM. With 5 bases removed from V and 4 bases from J, the gap between germline ends came to 17 bases. The CDR3 runs to 15 residues.

To note about this clonotype: Relative to the germline gene, one junction end is altered; a read error may explain this. J is TRBJ2-1 and V is TRBV18; tentatively, D is TRBD1 (5 bases). Looked up from germline, CDR1 is KGHSH and CDR2 is LQKENI. The CDR3 is made up of 15 amino acids. Here the CDR3 reads CASSSTGRAYNEQFF. The CDR3 DNA sequence: TGCGCCAGCTCATCGACGGGCAGGGCGTACAATGAGCAGTTCTTC.

Only a few counts were recorded for this clonotype. The V call is TRBV20-1, the J call TRBJ2-1; TRBD2 might be the D (5 bases). The CDR3 covers 14 residues. Per the germline V gene, CDR1 is DFQATT and CDR2 is SNEGSKA (reference sequence). The V end lost 0 bases, the J end lost 0 bases, and 6 bases lay between the germline ends. The CDR3 loop reads CSARDRDSYNEQFF. DNA of the CDR3: TGCAGTGCTAGAGATCGGGACTCCTACAATGAGCAGTTCTTC.

This rearrangement joins TRBV28 to TRBJ1-2; possibly TRBD1 for D (6 bases). There are 13 residues in the CDR3. Trimming removed 8 bases at V and 4 bases at J, with 14 bases between. Germline CDR1 and CDR2: MDHEN and SYDVKM. The CDR3 region has the DNA TGTGCCAGCGCGGCGCGGGGGCCCTATGGCTACACCTTC. It is translated as CASAARGPYGYTF.

This clonotype was detected only a few times. The CDR3 sequence: CASSGRRTGWREYF. The CDR3 DNA reads TGTGCCAGCAGCGGCCGCCGGACAGGGTGGAGGGAGTACTTC. The chain is built from TRBV5-6 and TRBJ2-4; 8 bases line up with TRBD1. V lost 4 bases, J lost 14 bases, and 14 bases stayed unmatched. CDR3 length: 14 amino acids. CDR1 is SGHDT, CDR2 YYEEEE, per germline.

The chain recombines TRBV2 with TRBJ2-6; D remains ambiguous. Per the germline V gene, CDR1 is SNHLY and CDR2 is FYNNEI. The V end lost 1 base, the J end lost 0 bases, and 4 bases lay between the germline ends. The CDR3 has 15 residues. This chain's CDR3 is CASSEDLSGANVLTF. CDR3 sequence (DNA): TGTGCCAGCAGTGAAGACCTCTCTGGGGCCAACGTCCTGACTTTC.

This chain connects TRBV20-1 to TRBJ1-4; D not resolved. Germline V gives CDR1 DFQATT, CDR2 SNEGSKA (reference sequence). Deletions cut 3 bases from V and 8 bases from J, with 16 bases between. The CDR3 extends over 14 amino acids. Here the CDR3 reads CSASDPTTGEKLFF. CDR3 coding DNA: TGCAGTGCTAGTGACCCCACTACGGGAGAAAAACTGTTTTTT.

The chain has TRBV20-1 and TRBJ2-3, with D unresolved. Germline V CDR1 and CDR2: DFQATT, SNEGSKA (reference sequence). This CDR3 has 15 amino acids. Trimming removed 1 base at V and 3 bases at J, with 14 bases between. CDR3 coding DNA: TGCAGTGCTAGAGGACTGACCGGAAAAACAGATACGCAGTATTTT. It yields the protein CSARGLTGKTDTQYF.

This chain joins TRBV4-3 and TRBJ1-6; D not certain. This CDR3 is 13 amino acids long. The germline gives CDR1 LGHNA, CDR2 YSLEER. V shed 0 bases and J shed 10 bases, with 7 bases lying between them. CDR3 protein: CASSQDGESPLHF. Here the CDR3 DNA reads TGCGCCAGCAGCCAAGATGGGGAATCACCCCTCCACTTT.

V and J are TRBV20-1 and TRBJ2-1; 7 bases match TRBD1. The V gene end was trimmed by 7 bases and the J gene end by 9 bases; junction bases not matched to a gene: 15. Germline CDR1 DFQATT, CDR2 SNEGSKA (reference sequence). CDR3 length equals 14 residues. The CDR3 nucleotides read TGCAGTGTCGTAACAGGGGCGCCCATCGGTGAGCAGTTCTTC. Its translation: CSVVTGAPIGEQFF.

This clonotype was found once. The genes are TRBV25-1 and TRBJ2-1; tentatively, D is TRBD1 or TRBD2 (5 bases each). The germline gives CDR1 MGHDK, CDR2 SYGVNS. Deletions cut 5 bases from V and 4 bases from J, with 15 bases between. The CDR3 sequence is 15 residues long. The CDR3 nucleotides are TGTGCCAGCAGTTCCTCCGGGACCGCATACAATGAGCAGTTCTTC. Protein: CASSSSGTAYNEQFF.

The chain is built from TRBV6-5 and TRBJ2-5; perhaps TRBD1 as D (6 bases). The J call may be incorrect, as the DNA end agrees better with TRBJ2-7. The germline CDR1 and CDR2 sequences are MNHEY and SVGAGI. The CDR3 covers 15 residues. CDR3 in DNA: TGTGCCAGCAAAGTAAAACAGGGCTCCGGGTACGAGCAGTACTTC. It translates to CASKVKQGSGYEQYF.

At least ten counts were recorded for this clonotype. The V gene is TRBV7-2, the J gene TRBJ2-7; D perhaps matches TRBD2 (6 bases). This CDR3 comprises 14 residues. The germline gives CDR1 SGHTA, CDR2 FQGNSA. Trimming took off 1 base at V and 5 bases at J, with 12 bases between the two ends. CDR3 nucleotides: TGTGCCAGCAGCTTAGGGAGCGGGTCCCACGAGCAGTACTTC. Protein product: CASSLGSGSHEQYF. The full variable domain, in which reference TRBV7-2 and TRBJ2-7 provide the parts outside the CDR3, is GAGVSQSPSNKVTEKGKDVELRCDPISGHTALYWYRQSLGQGLEFLIYFQGNSAPDKSGLPSDRFSAERTGGSVSTLTIQRTQQEDSAVYLCASSLGSGSHEQYFGPGTRLTVT.

V gene TRBV6-6 combines with J gene TRBJ2-7; D unresolved. The CDR3 is made up of 13 amino acids. Germline V gene sequence: CDR1 MNHNY, CDR2 SVGAGI (reference sequence). The V end was cut by 2 bases, the J end by 3 bases, with 8 bases between. CDR3: CASSYADGYEQYF. The CDR3, as DNA: TGTGCCAGCAGTTACGCCGACGGCTACGAGCAGTACTTC.

J is TRBJ2-7 and V is TRBV6-1; TRBD2 aligns across 10 bases. The CDR3 consists of 15 residues. The germline V gene encodes CDR1 MNHNS and CDR2 SASEGT. The trim removed 7 bases at V and 2 bases at J, leaving 8 bases unmatched. The CDR3 DNA reads as TGTGCCAGCATGCTATTAGCGGGAGGCCCCTACGAGCAGTACTTC. Translated, it gives CASMLLAGGPYEQYF.

Details on this clonotype: A much larger clone lies a single base off, so this may be a read error. The chain has TRBV27 and TRBJ2-7; D tentatively reads TRBD1 or TRBD2 (6 bases each). CDR1 and CDR2 (germline): MNHEY, SMNVEV (reference sequence). The CDR3 runs 14 residues. As DNA, the CDR3 is TGTGCCAGCAGTTTGGCAGGGGACTCCTACGAGAAGTACTTC. Its translation: CASSLAGDSYEKYF.